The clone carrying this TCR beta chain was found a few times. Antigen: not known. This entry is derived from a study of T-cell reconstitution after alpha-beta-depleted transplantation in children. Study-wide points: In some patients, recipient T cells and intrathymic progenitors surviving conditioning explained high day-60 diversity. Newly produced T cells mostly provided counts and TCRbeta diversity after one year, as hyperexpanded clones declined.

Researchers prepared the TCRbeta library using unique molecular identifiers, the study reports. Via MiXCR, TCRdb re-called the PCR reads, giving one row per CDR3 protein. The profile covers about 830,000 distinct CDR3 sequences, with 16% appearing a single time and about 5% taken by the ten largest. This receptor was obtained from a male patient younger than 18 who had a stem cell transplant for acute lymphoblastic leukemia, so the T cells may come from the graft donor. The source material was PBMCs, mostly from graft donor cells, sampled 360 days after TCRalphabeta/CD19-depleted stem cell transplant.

DNA for the CDR3: TGCGCCAGCAGCTTGGAGGAGCGGGAATTGAGCCCCTACGAGCAGTACTTC. Its protein product is CASSLEERELSPYEQYF. The chain carries TRBV5-1 and TRBJ2-7; 7 bases fit TRBD2. With V trimmed by 0 bases and J by 2 bases, 11 bases remained unmatched. The CDR3 totals 17 residues. The germline V gene encodes CDR1 SGHRS and CDR2 YFSETQ.